The 20 T cell receptor beta chains below all came from one sample that was sequenced in a study of naive and memory T cell subsets (dated by TCRdb to the late 2010s). Libraries were constructed by UMI-ligation and nested PCR. The instrument given in TCRdb is Illumina MiSeq. To cover both TRBC1 and TRBC2, the beta constant-region primer consisted of an equimolar mix of two oligonucleotides. The ligated cDNA went through four rounds of PCR with nested alpha and beta constant-region primers together with the SP2 primer. Using fastp at Q25 and MiXCR, TCRdb reprocessed the public reads and kept productive beta chains. Identical CDR3 protein sequences are pooled into one entry, listed with their most common genes and DNA. The sample records 85,000 or so distinct CDR3 sequences, approximately 10% of which are singletons. Of the sample, about 1.2% is held by the ten largest clones. The source material was naive CD8+ T cells from blood. What the cell subset or site label conveys for this sample: naive T cells, CD45RA high CD27+. The receptor source for this set is a human donor in good health.

CDR3 in amino acids: CASRTSGRDDEQFF. The CDR3 DNA follows: TGTGCCAGCAGGACTAGCGGGAGGGATGATGAGCAGTTCTTC. The genes are TRBV13 and TRBJ2-1, with 14 nucleotides matching TRBD2. Germline V gives CDR1 PRHDT, CDR2 FYEKMQ (reference sequence). The V gene end was trimmed by 6 bases and the J gene end by 8 bases; junction bases not matched to a gene: 3. This CDR3 has 14 amino acids.

This clonotype appeared many times. This chain's CDR3 is CAISFGTDKSYEQYF. The CDR3 DNA is TGTGCCATCAGTTTCGGGACAGACAAATCCTACGAGCAGTACTTC. This rearrangement joins TRBV10-3 to TRBJ2-7; 7 nucleotides line up with TRBD1. Germline values: CDR1 ENHRY, CDR2 SYGVKD. The CDR3 is 15 residues long. V lost 5 bases to trimming and J lost 1 base; unmatched junction nucleotides: 8.

This clonotype was observed at least ten times. This rearrangement joins TRBV14 to TRBJ2-6; D uncertain. The V end was cut by 1 base, the J end by 0 bases, with 4 bases between. Germline CDR1 is SGHDN and CDR2 is FVKESK. The CDR3 length is 15 residues. The CDR3 region is CASSQVSSGANVLTF. CDR3 coding DNA: TGTGCCAGCAGCCAAGTTTCCTCTGGGGCCAACGTCCTGACTTTC. Looking up the rest from reference TRBV14 and TRBJ2-6 gives the full variable domain: EAGVTQFPSHSVIEKGQTVTLRCDPISGHDNLYWYRRVMGKEIKFLLHFVKESKQDESGMPNNRFLAERTGGTYSTLKVQPAELEDSGVYFCASSQVSSGANVLTFGAGSRLTVL.

The chain is built from TRBV2 and TRBJ1-2; 10 bases fit TRBD1. V trimming: 5 bases; J trimming: 8 bases; junction bases outside the gene matches: 14. This CDR3 has 16 residues. Germline loops: CDR1 SNHLY, CDR2 FYNNEI. Here the CDR3 DNA reads TGTGCCAGCAGTACCCCGGGGACAGGGGCACCTGGGGGCTACACCTTC. This encodes CASSTPGTGAPGGYTF. Combining the CDR3 with reference TRBV2 and TRBJ1-2 gives the whole variable domain EPEVTQTPSHQVTQMGQEVILRCVPISNHLYFYWYRQILGQKVEFLVSFYNNEISEKSEIFDDQFSVERPDGSNFTLKIRSTKLEDSAMYFCASSTPGTGAPGGYTFGSGTRLTVV.

The CDR3 reads CASTGDYAYNEQFF. The DNA of the CDR3 is TGTGCCAGCACCGGGGACTACGCCTACAATGAGCAGTTCTTC. The chain combines TRBV28 with TRBJ2-1; 7 nucleotides align to TRBD2. Germline-derived CDR1 and CDR2 are MDHEN and SYDVKM. V gave up 7 bases and J gave up 2 bases; unmatched junction bases: 5. The CDR3 length is 14 residues.

This clonotype occurred a few times. The J gene is TRBJ1-1, the V gene TRBV7-9; the D gene is possibly TRBD1 (5 bases). V lost 4 bases, J lost 7 bases, and 10 bases lay in between. This CDR3 has 12 residues. Germline assignment: CDR1 SEHNR and CDR2 FQNEAQ (reference sequence). CDR3 nucleotides: TGTGCCAGCAGCTGGGGGAGGGATGAAGCTTTCTTT. Translation gives CASSWGRDEAFF. The full variable domain, with the rest looked up from reference TRBV7-9 and TRBJ1-1, is DTGVSQNPRHKITKRGQNVTFRCDPISEHNRLYWYRQTLGQGPEFLTYFQNEAQLEKSRLLSDRFSAERPKGSFSTLEIQRTEQGDSAMYLCASSWGRDEAFFGQGTRLTVV.

This clonotype was found many times. The genes are TRBV15 and TRBJ2-3; D possibly corresponds to TRBD1 (6 bases). CDR3 length equals 15 residues. Germline CDR1 is LNHNV and CDR2 is YYDKDF (reference sequence). V was pared by 3 bases and J by 0 bases, with 10 bases between. The CDR3 sequence is CATSSDRTSTDTQYF. The CDR3 coding sequence is TGTGCCACCAGCAGTGACAGGACGAGCACAGATACGCAGTATTTT.

In its sample, this clonotype was seen a few times. The chain is built from TRBV28 and TRBJ2-3; D not resolved. V lost 8 bases to trimming and J lost 4 bases, with 7 bases between them. CDR1 and CDR2 (germline): MDHEN, SYDVKM. The CDR3 is 11 amino acids. CDR3 protein: CASDDADTQYF. The CDR3 DNA sequence: TGTGCCAGCGACGATGCAGATACGCAGTATTTT.

This clonotype was seen at least ten times. V and J are TRBV7-8 and TRBJ2-3, with 11 bases that match TRBD2. CDR1 is SGHVS and CDR2 is FQNEAQ in the germline V gene. The ends lost 3 bases at V and 3 bases at J; junction bases unmatched: 2. The CDR3 is 15 amino acids. This CDR3 is CASSLTSGETDTQYF. In DNA form, the CDR3 reads TGTGCCAGCAGCTTGACTAGCGGGGAGACAGATACGCAGTATTTT.

This clonotype occurred many times. This chain uses TRBV4-3 with TRBJ2-7; D unclear. V was shortened by 1 base and J by 6 bases, with 7 bases between the two germline ends. The CDR3 loop spans 12 amino acids. The germline V gene has CDR1 LGHNA and CDR2 YSLEER. The CDR3: CASSQVRREQYF. DNA of the CDR3: TGCGCCAGCAGCCAAGTACGTCGCGAGCAGTACTTC.

The gene calls are TRBV27 and TRBJ2-7, with D perhaps TRBD2 (7 bases). This CDR3 comprises 16 residues. Germline assignment: CDR1 MNHEY and CDR2 SMNVEV (reference sequence). The V and J ends lost 5 bases and 2 bases respectively, with 19 bases between them. CDR3 DNA sequence: TGTGCCAGCAGTGCCGACACCAGGGGACTAACCTACGAGCAGTACTTC. Its translation: CASSADTRGLTYEQYF.

The chain employs TRBV29-1 and TRBJ1-2; TRBD1 is a possible D gene (5 bases). The CDR3 is 13 residues long. Trimming shortened V by 1 base and J by 1 base, and 7 bases separated the two germline ends. Germline CDR1 SQVTM, CDR2 ANQGSEA. The CDR3 protein is CSVEGGSNYGYTF. In DNA, the CDR3 is TGCAGCGTTGAAGGGGGGAGTAACTATGGCTACACCTTC.

This clonotype was detected many times. The rearrangement uses TRBV18 and TRBJ1-5; TRBD1 might be the D (5 bases). The CDR3 loop spans 15 amino acids. Per the germline V gene, CDR1 is KGHSH and CDR2 is LQKENI. Trimming shortened V by 2 bases and J by 0 bases, and 8 bases separated the two germline ends. CDR3 sequence (DNA): TGTGCCAGCTCACCATCCGGGGGTAGCAATCAGCCCCAGCATTTT. It codes for CASSPSGGSNQPQHF.

This clonotype turned up a few times. The gene calls are TRBV27 and TRBJ1-1; 7 nucleotides agree with TRBD1. The CDR3 runs 12 residues. The germline CDR1 and CDR2 sequences are MNHEY and SMNVEV (reference sequence). Germline trimming cut 5 bases from V and 4 bases from J; bases unmatched to any gene: 1. In DNA form, the CDR3 reads TGTGCCAGCAGTACAGGGGCCACTGAAGCTTTCTTT. It yields the protein CASSTGATEAFF.

The chain carries TRBV7-8 and TRBJ1-5, with a tentative D call TRBD1 (6 bases). The length of the CDR3 is 15 residues. Germline V CDR1 and CDR2: SGHVS, FQNEAQ. Deletions cut 6 bases from V and 4 bases from J, with 16 bases between. CDR3 sequence (DNA): TGTGCCAGCAGTCGGACGGGGGCAACAAATCAGCCCCAGCATTTT. This encodes CASSRTGATNQPQHF.

The genes are TRBV7-9 and TRBJ2-1; 13 positions match TRBD2. Germline V CDR1 and CDR2: SEHNR, FQNEAQ (reference sequence). The CDR3 contains 14 residues. With V trimmed by 5 bases and J by 7 bases, 2 bases remained unmatched. The CDR3 spells CASSPGLAGNEQFF. CDR3 nucleotides: TGTGCCAGCAGCCCGGGACTAGCGGGAAATGAGCAGTTCTTC. The variable domain in full, with the rest retrieved from reference TRBV7-9 and TRBJ2-1, is DTGVSQNPRHKITKRGQNVTFRCDPISEHNRLYWYRQTLGQGPEFLTYFQNEAQLEKSRLLSDRFSAERPKGSFSTLEIQRTEQGDSAMYLCASSPGLAGNEQFFGPGTRLTVL.

The V call is TRBV5-1, the J call TRBJ2-7, with TRBD2 matching over 7 bases. The germline gives CDR1 SGHRS, CDR2 YFSETQ. The CDR3 length is 14 residues. J gave up 2 bases and V 7 bases, and 9 bases lay outside the gene matches. CDR3 bases: TGCGCCAGCGTAGCTGAGCGGGATCCCTACGAGCAGTACTTC. Its protein product is CASVAERDPYEQYF.

The chain couples TRBV4-2 to TRBJ2-1; 8 bases align to TRBD2. CDR1 is LGHNA and CDR2 is YNFKEQ in the germline V gene. J gave up 5 bases and V 4 bases, and 16 bases lay outside the gene matches. This CDR3 is built from 18 residues. The CDR3 nucleotides are TGTGCCAGCAGCCGCCAAACGGGTTCAGCGGGAGTAAACAATGAGCAGTTCTTC. It encodes CASSRQTGSAGVNNEQFF.

The chain combines TRBV12-3 or TRBV12-4 with TRBJ1-2; 8 nucleotides match TRBD1. J lost 5 bases, V lost 5 bases, and 13 bases had no gene match. The CDR3 sequence is 16 residues long. This chain's CDR3 is CASSPGGLTGEYGYTF. In DNA form, the CDR3 reads TGTGCCAGCAGTCCCGGGGGCTTGACAGGGGAGTATGGCTACACCTTC.

This clonotype was counted at least ten times. The chain is built from TRBV20-1 and TRBJ2-6; the match to TRBD2 covers 7 bases. J lost 6 bases, V lost 1 base, and 6 bases had no gene match. The CDR3 loop spans 15 amino acids. From germline, CDR1 is DFQATT and CDR2 SNEGSKA (reference sequence). CDR3 nucleotide sequence: TGCAGTGCTAGAGGGGCGGGGGTGATGGCCAACGTCCTGACTTTC. This translates into CSARGAGVMANVLTF.